This T cell receptor beta chain stems from a study of T-cell reconstitution after alpha-beta-depleted transplantation in children. The authors prepared the TCRbeta library with unique molecular identifiers. TCRdb reprocessed the PCR reads with MiXCR, giving one entry per CDR3 protein. The data show more than 200,000 distinct CDR3 sequences, with 20% to 30% seen just once and about 5% held by the top ten. The germline V gene has CDR1 KGHSH and CDR2 LQKENI. V dropped 2 bases and J dropped 3 bases, with 10 bases sitting between them. This CDR3 comprises 14 residues. This clonotype was detected a few times.

The chain employs TRBV18 and TRBJ2-5, with D perhaps TRBD2 (6 bases). The origin of this receptor is a female patient aged 2-10 years who had a stem cell transplant for congenital amegakaryocytic thrombocytopenia, so the T cells may come from the graft donor. This material consisted of PBMCs, mostly from graft donor cells, taken 360 days after TCRalphabeta/CD19-depleted stem cell transplant. The CDR3 DNA follows: TGTGCCAGCTCACCAATAGCGGTCAAAGAGACCCAGTACTTC. It codes for CASSPIAVKETQYF.